A selection of T cell receptor beta chains follows, all from one sample in a study of T cell changes during pregnancy in multiple sclerosis. The repertoire was sequenced with immunoSEQ multiplex PCR; TCRdb's copy has only in-frame clones and lacks some. This sample has about 64,000 clones, with less than 95% found just once. The specimen comprised peripheral blood, sampled in the third trimester of pregnancy. The source of these receptors is a female donor in good health, enrolled as a control in a pregnancy study. The CDR3 runs from the conserved cysteine through the conserved F or W. Each record gives: clone size, D gene, J gene, V gene, CDR3 protein, CDR3 DNA. The D gene is left open where the match is weak. The size field is filled for only some rows; it gives once, few, many or a size class.

-,TRBD1,TRBJ1-2,TRBV18,CASSPDRVGYTF,TGTGCCAGCTCTCCCGACAGGGTTGGCTACACCTTC
-,TRBD1,TRBJ2-5,TRBV27,CASSSQGNRETQYF,TGTGCCAGCAGTTCACAGGGGAATAGAGAGACCCAGTACTTC
few,-,TRBJ1-1,TRBV29-1,CSSEGEGTEAFF,TGCAGCTCTGAAGGGGAGGGCACTGAAGCTTTCTTT
-,TRBD2,TRBJ2-1,TRBV29-1,CSVGTKLAGGREQFF,TGCAGCGTAGGGACTAAACTAGCGGGGGGGCGTGAGCAGTTCTTC
-,-,TRBJ2-5,TRBV19,CASNLKQGGRETQYF,TGTGCCAGTAACCTCAAGCAGGGAGGTCGGGAGACCCAGTACTTC
-,-,TRBJ1-2,TRBV7-9,CASSLREEGGYTF,TGTGCCAGCAGCTTAAGAGAAGAGGGCGGCTACACCTTC
-,-,TRBJ2-5,TRBV15,CATSSLQETQYF,TGTGCCACCAGCAGCCTACAAGAGACCCAGTACTTC
-,-,TRBJ2-5,TRBV7-2,CASSPSRGNQETQYF,TGTGCCAGCAGCCCCAGTAGGGGCAACCAAGAGACCCAGTACTTC
-,-,TRBJ2-5,TRBV30,CAWSQARRETQYF,TGTGCCTGGAGCCAAGCCCGTCGCGAGACCCAGTACTTC
many,TRBD2,TRBJ2-1,TRBV10-3,CAINERENGEQFF,TGTGCCATCAATGAGCGGGAGAACGGTGAGCAGTTCTTC
-,TRBD2,TRBJ2-5,TRBV30,CAWGAGGETQYF,TGTGCCTGGGGAGCGGGGGGAGAGACCCAGTACTTC
-,-,TRBJ2-1,TRBV5-1,CASRIAVSSYNEQFF,TGCGCCAGCAGGATAGCGGTAAGCTCCTACAATGAGCAGTTCTTC
once,-,TRBJ1-2,TRBV5-6,CASSVRGQRYGYTF,TGTGCCAGCAGCGTTAGGGGTCAGAGATATGGCTACACCTTC
-,TRBD2,TRBJ2-4,TRBV5-1,CASSLEGGRAKNIQYF,TGCGCCAGCAGCTTGGAGGGAGGGAGAGCCAAAAACATTCAGTACTTC
-,-,TRBJ1-2,TRBV6-5,CASSSGAGGYTF,TGTGCCAGCTCATCAGGGGCAGGTGGCTACACCTTC
once,-,TRBJ1-5,TRBV6-6,CASRPTAIGNQPQHF,TGTGCCAGCAGGCCGACAGCCATAGGGAATCAGCCCCAGCATTTT
few,TRBD1,TRBJ1-2,TRBV4-3,CASSQKTGTGGYGYTF,TGCGCCAGCAGCCAAAAAACCGGGACAGGGGGCTATGGCTACACCTTC
-,TRBD1,TRBJ2-3,TRBV7-2,CASSLVGQGSDTQYF,TGTGCCAGCAGCTTAGTTGGACAGGGGTCGGATACGCAGTATTTT
-,-,TRBJ2-7,TRBV29-1,CSVEVPPGGEQYF,TGCAGCGTTGAAGTACCTCCGGGCGGGGAGCAGTACTTC
-,TRBD1,TRBJ1-2,TRBV18,CASSATGPANYGYTF,TGTGCCAGCTCAGCGACAGGGCCCGCTAACTATGGCTACACCTTC
-,-,TRBJ2-5,TRBV6-6,CASSYTSRETQYF,TGTGCCAGCAGTTACACTAGCAGGGAGACCCAGTACTTC
-,-,TRBJ2-5,TRBV5-1,CASRGGRYDQETQYF,TGCGCCAGCAGGGGGGGACGGTATGACCAAGAGACCCAGTACTTC
-,-,TRBJ2-3,TRBV11-3,CASSFRGTDTQYF,TGTGCCAGCAGCTTCAGGGGCACAGATACGCAGTATTTT
-,TRBD2,TRBJ2-7,TRBV25-1,CASSEPGLASYEQYF,TGTGCCAGCAGTGAACCCGGACTAGCCTCCTACGAGCAGTACTTC
-,-,TRBJ2-1,TRBV25-1,CASSATSKSSYNEQFF,TGTGCCAGCAGTGCAACTAGCAAGAGCTCCTACAATGAGCAGTTCTTC
-,-,TRBJ1-1,TRBV9,CASSPWEKGVNTEAFF,TGTGCCAGCAGCCCCTGGGAGAAGGGGGTGAACACTGAAGCTTTCTTT
-,TRBD2,TRBJ2-3,TRBV10-3,CAISEQRTSGRACTQYF,TGTGCCATCAGTGAGCAACGGACTAGCGGGAGGGCCTGTACGCAGTATTTT
once,-,TRBJ1-2,TRBV23-1,CASSQSQTGGPYGYTF,TGCGCCAGCAGTCAATCTCAAACGGGGGGGCCCTATGGCTACACCTTC
few,-,TRBJ2-7,TRBV7-9,CASSPSGGTEEQYF,TGTGCCAGCAGCCCCTCAGGGGGGACAGAGGAGCAGTACTTC
-,TRBD2,TRBJ2-3,TRBV5-6,CASSREWASGRGDTQYF,TGTGCCAGCAGCCGAGAATGGGCTAGCGGGAGGGGAGATACGCAGTATTTT
once,TRBD1,TRBJ1-5,TRBV6-5,CASRGQGAQPQHF,TGTGCCAGCAGAGGACAGGGGGCGCAGCCCCAGCATTTT
-,-,TRBJ2-1,TRBV7-9,CASSSRGNEQFF,TGTGCCAGCAGCTCACGGGGGAATGAGCAGTTCTTC
-,TRBD2,TRBJ2-7,TRBV7-2,CASSLSSGGVYEQYF,TGTGCCAGCAGCCTATCTAGCGGGGGGGTCTACGAGCAGTACTTC
-,TRBD2,TRBJ2-7,TRBV30,CAWSVGLAGGPYEQYF,TGTGCCTGGAGCGTCGGACTAGCGGGAGGGCCCTACGAGCAGTACTTC
-,-,TRBJ1-4,TRBV5-4,CASSPDPGNEKLFF,TGTGCCAGCAGCCCGGACCCAGGGAATGAAAAACTGTTTTTT
-,TRBD2,TRBJ2-2,TRBV30,CASVGLAGDNTGELFF,TGTGCTTCAGTCGGCCTAGCGGGGGACAACACCGGGGAGCTGTTTTTT
-,TRBD2,TRBJ2-2,TRBV7-7,CASSLGLAGGPGELFF,TGTGCCAGCAGCTTGGGACTAGCGGGAGGGCCCGGGGAGCTGTTTTTT
-,-,TRBJ2-7,TRBV6-4,CASSDSPTSEQYF,TGTGCCAGCAGTGACTCCCCCACGAGCGAGCAGTACTTC
few,TRBD1,TRBJ1-5,TRBV7-6,CASSGQGGQPQHF,TGTGCCAGCAGCGGACAGGGAGGTCAGCCCCAGCATTTT
-,-,TRBJ2-3,TRBV10-3,CAIKYAAGVPDTQYF,TGTGCCATCAAATATGCGGCAGGGGTACCAGATACGCAGTATTTT
once,TRBD1,TRBJ2-1,TRBV9,CASSPVRGPFF,TGTGCCAGCAGCCCAGTCAGGGGGCCGTTCTTC
-,-,TRBJ1-2,TRBV2,CASSERGYTF,TGTGCCAGCAGTGAACGTGGCTACACCTTC
once,TRBD1,TRBJ1-3,TRBV5-1,CASSAGTGSGYSGNTIYF,TGCGCCAGCAGCGCTGGGACAGGGTCTGGGTACTCTGGAAACACCATATATTTT
-,TRBD1,TRBJ1-1,TRBV29-1,CSVSGTAAYEAFF,TGCAGCGTGTCCGGGACAGCCGCGTATGAAGCTTTCTTT